One and the same sample provided the 23 T cell receptor beta chains below, sequenced in a study of CD4 T cells in relation to SARS-CoV-2 and coronaviruses (dated by TCRdb to the early 2020s). The library was produced with the immunoSEQ multiplex PCR assay. Drawn from immuneACCESS, this table holds only the in-frame rearrangements with V and J called that TCRdb kept. Clones are partly lost; checked studies trace under half to an unresolved V gene and leave the rest unexplained. For this sample there are about 36,000 clones; 77% appear just once. The ten largest clonotypes hold roughly 20% of the sample. Their specific antigens are unknown. Specimen: memory CD4+ T cells from PBMCs, cultured in vitro. Per the publication, the cell subset or site label means: memory (non-naive) CD4+ T cells. These receptors originate from an adult with COVID-19.

This clone was seen a handful of times. The genes are TRBV11-1 and TRBJ2-5; D gene ambiguous. The V end was cut by 4 bases, the J end by 0 bases, with 3 bases between. Germline assignment: CDR1 SGHAT and CDR2 FQDESV (reference sequence). This CDR3 is built from 12 residues. As DNA, the CDR3 is TGTGCCAGCAGCTCAAACCAAGAGACCCAGTACTTC. Translated, it gives CASSSNQETQYF.

This clone was observed once. The V gene is TRBV5-4, the J gene TRBJ2-7, with 9 bases fitting TRBD2. J gave up 3 bases and V 9 bases, and 10 bases lay outside the gene matches. The CDR3 loop spans 14 amino acids. Germline-derived CDR1 and CDR2 are SGHNT and YYREEE (reference sequence). CDR3 in DNA: TGTGCCACCCAATGGTATAGCGGGAGCTACGAGCAGTACTTC. Translated, it gives CATQWYSGSYEQYF. Variable domain in full (rest from reference TRBV5-4 and TRBJ2-7): ETGVTQSPTHLIKTRGQQVTLRCSSQSGHNTVSWYQQALGQGPQFIFQYYREEENGRGNFPPRFSGLQFPNYSSELNVNALELDDSALYLCATQWYSGSYEQYFGPGTRLTVT.

This rearrangement joins TRBV5-8 to TRBJ2-7; D possibly corresponds to TRBD1 (6 bases). Germline V gives CDR1 SGHTS, CDR2 YDEGEE. Deletions cut 4 bases from V and 1 base from J, with 18 bases between. This CDR3 region has 16 residues. CDR3 in DNA: TGTGCCAGCAGCCGAATTGGACAGCCACCATCCTACGAGCAGTACTTC. Protein product: CASSRIGQPPSYEQYF.

The table lists this clone with a few counts. The chain has TRBV3-1 (or the pseudogene TRBV3-2) and TRBJ2-2; perhaps TRBD2 as D (5 bases). This CDR3 contains 11 residues. Germline assignment: CDR1 LGHDT and CDR2 YNNKEL (reference sequence). V was clipped by 1 base and J by 13 bases, with 7 bases between them. The CDR3 DNA follows: TGTGCCAGCAGCCAAGCAGCGGCGCTGTTTTTT. It translates to CASSQAAALFF.

This clone was found a few times. J is TRBJ1-2 and V is TRBV4-3; tentative D call: TRBD1 (5 bases). From germline, CDR1 is LGHNA and CDR2 YSLEER. The CDR3 runs 16 residues. V was clipped by 0 bases and J by 5 bases, with 16 bases between them. CDR3 DNA: TGCGCCAGCAGCCAAGATGCAGGGCGGGGGGTATATGGCTACACCTTC. Protein sequence: CASSQDAGRGVYGYTF.

The chain is built from TRBV7-9 and TRBJ2-1; 12 bases are shared with TRBD2. J lost 12 bases, V lost 5 bases, and 23 bases had no gene match. The germline V gene has CDR1 SEHNR and CDR2 FQNEAQ (reference sequence). The CDR3 is 19 amino acids. The CDR3 DNA reads TGTGCCAGCAGCCCCAGGCGAACTAGCGGGAGGAGCTCCACCCTAAGGCAGTTCTTC. Its protein product is CASSPRRTSGRSSTLRQFF.

This clone was counted only a few times. The V gene is TRBV5-5, the J gene TRBJ2-3, with 9 bases identical to TRBD1. The CDR3 contains 14 residues. Germline V gene sequence: CDR1 SGHKS, CDR2 YYEKEE (reference sequence). Germline trimming cut 4 bases from V and 4 bases from J; bases unmatched to any gene: 4. The CDR3 here is CASSRDRAPDTQYF. As DNA, the CDR3 is TGTGCCAGCAGCCGGGACAGGGCCCCAGATACGCAGTATTTT. Full variable domain (outside the CDR3, taken from reference TRBV5-5 and TRBJ2-3): DAGVTQSPTHLIKTRGQQVTLRCSPISGHKSVSWYQQVLGQGPQFIFQYYEKEERGRGNFPDRFSARQFPNYSSELNVNALLLGDSALYLCASSRDRAPDTQYFGPGTRLTVL.

The chain recombines TRBV3-1 (or the pseudogene TRBV3-2) with TRBJ2-2; 9 nucleotides align to TRBD1. CDR1 LGHDT and CDR2 YNNKEL come from the germline V gene (reference sequence). The CDR3 spans 15 residues. J was trimmed by 7 bases and V by 4 bases; bases with no gene match: 7. CDR3 amino acids: CASSLWDRAGGELFF. Here the CDR3 DNA reads TGTGCCAGCAGCCTCTGGGACAGGGCGGGCGGGGAGCTGTTTTTT.

This clone has just a few counts. The chain combines TRBV5-1 with TRBJ2-7; D may correspond to TRBD1 or TRBD2 (5 bases each). The CDR3 is made up of 16 amino acids. V was pared by 0 bases and J by 0 bases, with 13 bases between. Looked up from germline, CDR1 is SGHRS and CDR2 is YFSETQ. In DNA, the CDR3 is TGCGCCAGCAGCTTGGCCCGGGGCAGCCACTCCTACGAGCAGTACTTC. Translating gives CASSLARGSHSYEQYF.

The gene calls are TRBV5-4 and TRBJ2-7; D is uncertain. The CDR3 covers 13 residues. Trimming pared 1 base from V and 0 bases from J, leaving 5 bases between. The germline V gene encodes CDR1 SGHNT and CDR2 YYREEE (reference sequence). The CDR3 nucleotides are TGTGCCAGCAGCTTGAAGAGCTCCTACGAGCAGTACTTC. Translating it yields CASSLKSSYEQYF.

The V and J genes are TRBV11-2 and TRBJ2-1, with a tentative D call TRBD1 (6 bases). The CDR3 runs to 16 residues. The germline V gene encodes CDR1 SGHAT and CDR2 FQNNGV. Trimming left V 0 bases short and J 5 bases short, with 14 bases between. This chain's CDR3 is CASSLDPRPGDNEQFF. CDR3 bases: TGTGCCAGCAGCTTAGACCCCCGTCCAGGGGACAATGAGCAGTTCTTC.

This chain joins TRBV5-4 and TRBJ2-5, with D possibly matching TRBD2 (5 bases). Trimming stripped 0 bases from V and 7 bases from J, with 10 bases between. This CDR3 comprises 13 residues. Germline-derived CDR1 and CDR2 are SGHNT and YYREEE (reference sequence). CDR3 nucleotide sequence: TGTGCCAGCAGCTTGGACGAAGAGGGGACCCAGTACTTC. Amino acids: CASSLDEEGTQYF.

The chain recombines TRBV10-3 with TRBJ2-7; unclear D gene. Germline lookup yields CDR1 ENHRY and CDR2 SYGVKD. The CDR3 is 13 residues long. V lost 3 bases and J 5 bases, leaving 11 bases between the germline ends. The CDR3 bases are TGTGCCATCAGTGATACAGCCGACAACGAGCAGTACTTC. Protein: CAISDTADNEQYF.

This clone was observed a handful of times. The chain employs TRBV10-2 and TRBJ1-4, with 7 bases aligning to TRBD1. Germline CDR1 and CDR2: WSHSY and SAAADI. Trimming cost V 7 bases and J 3 bases; bases outside gene matches: 5. CDR3 length: 14 residues. The CDR3 DNA reads TGCGCCAGCACTTGGGACAGCGCTAATGAAAAACTGTTTTTT. Translating it yields CASTWDSANEKLFF.

The gene calls are TRBV5-1 and TRBJ2-3; TRBD1 is a possible D gene (5 bases). The CDR3 consists of 16 residues. Germline assignment: CDR1 SGHRS and CDR2 YFSETQ. The germline V and J ends were trimmed by 3 bases and 3 bases, with 17 bases remaining between them. The CDR3 reads CASSSSTGRVTDTQYF. CDR3 nucleotide sequence: TGCGCCAGCAGCTCCTCAACAGGACGGGTGACAGATACGCAGTATTTT. The full variable domain, with the rest looked up from reference TRBV5-1 and TRBJ2-3, is KAGVTQTPRYLIKTRGQQVTLSCSPISGHRSVSWYQQTPGQGLQFLFEYFSETQRNKGNFPGRFSGRQFSNSRSEMNVSTLELGDSALYLCASSSSTGRVTDTQYFGPGTRLTVL.

The rearrangement links TRBV6-2 or TRBV6-3 to TRBJ2-7, with D possibly being TRBD2 (6 bases). The CDR3 runs 16 residues. Germline loops: CDR1 MNHEY, CDR2 SVGEGT. The V end lost 6 bases, the J end lost 0 bases, and 18 bases lay between the germline ends. The CDR3 sequence is CASSLGHSGNSYEQYF. Written as DNA, the CDR3 is TGTGCCAGCAGCCTAGGCCATAGCGGTAACTCCTACGAGCAGTACTTC.

J is TRBJ2-7 and V is TRBV5-1, with 7 bases lining up with TRBD2. Germline V gene data show CDR1 as SGHRS and CDR2 as YFSETQ. J gave up 7 bases and V 4 bases, and 11 bases lay outside the gene matches. This CDR3 has 14 amino acids. The CDR3 bases are TGCGCCAGCAGCCCCCCGGCCCAGGGAGGGGAGCAGTACTTC. Amino acid sequence: CASSPPAQGGEQYF.

The rearrangement uses TRBV5-1 and TRBJ2-1, with D possibly TRBD2 on 6 matching bases. Germline V gene lookup returns CDR1 SGHRS and CDR2 YFSETQ. This CDR3 comprises 14 residues. Trimming shortened V by 0 bases and J by 9 bases, and 13 bases separated the two germline ends. The CDR3 protein is CASSLVGSGGEQFF. For the CDR3, the DNA is TGCGCCAGCAGCTTGGTAGGGTCCGGGGGTGAGCAGTTCTTC.

The chain combines TRBV7-9 with TRBJ2-3; no clear D gene. V shed 4 bases and J shed 2 bases, with 13 bases lying between them. Germline V gene sequence: CDR1 SEHNR, CDR2 FQNEAQ (reference sequence). The CDR3 loop spans 15 amino acids. The CDR3 is CASSSFSRNTDTQYF. CDR3 nucleotides: TGTGCCAGCAGCTCTTTTAGCCGAAACACAGATACGCAGTATTTT.

The chain recombines TRBV28 with TRBJ1-5; tentative D call: TRBD1 (6 bases). Trimming stripped 7 bases from V and 5 bases from J, with 15 bases between. Per germline, CDR1 MDHEN and CDR2 SYDVKM. The CDR3 covers 14 residues. CDR3 sequence (DNA): TGTGCCAGCACCAAAGGGGGGGGGTATCAGCCCCAGCATTTT. This gives the protein CASTKGGGYQPQHF.

V and J are TRBV30 and TRBJ2-5, with D unresolved. With 2 bases removed from V and 5 bases from J, the gap between germline ends came to 6 bases. Germline CDR1 GTSNPN, CDR2 SVGIG (reference sequence). This CDR3 has 11 amino acids. The CDR3: CAWSMSETQYF. The CDR3 DNA is TGTGCCTGGAGTATGTCGGAGACCCAGTACTTC. Filled out from reference TRBV30 and TRBJ2-5, the complete variable domain reads SQTIHQWPATLVQPVGSPLSLECTVEGTSNPNLYWYRQAAGRGLQLLFYSVGIGQISSEVPQNLSASRPQDRQFILSSKKLLLSDSGFYLCAWSMSETQYFGPGTRLLVL.

V is TRBV6-4 and J is TRBJ2-6; tentatively, D is TRBD2 (5 bases). The CDR3 loop spans 15 amino acids. CDR1 and CDR2 (germline): MRHNA, SNTAGT. The V end lost 2 bases, the J end lost 0 bases, and 5 bases lay between the germline ends. CDR3: CASSDDYSGANVLTF. The CDR3 DNA reads as TGTGCCAGCAGTGACGACTACTCTGGGGCCAACGTCCTGACTTTC.

J is TRBJ2-7 and V is TRBV3-1 (or the pseudogene TRBV3-2); the D is unclear. CDR3 length equals 12 residues. V dropped 4 bases and J dropped 3 bases, with 7 bases sitting between them. The V gene's germline CDR1 is LGHDT and CDR2 YNNKEL (reference sequence). The CDR3 DNA sequence: TGTGCCAGCAGCCTAGGACGCTACGAGCAGTACTTC. Protein product: CASSLGRYEQYF.